Listed below are T cell receptor beta chains from one sample, sequenced in a study of human T cells and chemical hapten exposure. TCRdb re-called the 5' RACE reads with MiXCR, one entry per CDR3 protein. The sample includes 81,000 or so distinct CDR3 sequences, roughly 8% seen only once; the top ten take under 3%. Receptors originate from a male donor in good health. CDR3s include the opening cysteine and the closing phenylalanine or tryptophan. D genes are given only for firm matches. Size values are once, few and many counts, or a class for expanded clones, and some rows have none.

>NA|TRBJ2-7|TRBV29-1|NA
TGCAGCGGCGGGACAGCGCCAGGGGAGCAGTACTTC
CSGGTAPGEQYF
>many|TRBJ2-5|TRBV12-3/TRBV12-4|TRBD2
TGTGCCAGCAGCTATAGCGGGAGGCCCGAAGAGACCCAGTACTTC
CASSYSGRPEETQYF
>NA|TRBJ2-7|TRBV12-3/TRBV12-4|NA
TGTGCCAGCAGTCCAACGGTGAGCTCCTACGAGCAGTACTTC
CASSPTVSSYEQYF
>NA|TRBJ2-1|TRBV20-1|TRBD2
TGCAGTGCTAGAGATCCTAGCGGGAGTGGAGAGCAGTTCTTC
CSARDPSGSGEQFF
>few|TRBJ2-7|TRBV10-1|NA
TGCGCCAGCACGAACTCCTACGAGCAGTACTTC
CASTNSYEQYF
>few|TRBJ2-5|TRBV10-3|NA
TGTGCCATCTCCCGGGGGACCAAAGAGACCCAGTACTTC
CAISRGTKETQYF
>many|TRBJ2-1|TRBV7-9|TRBD2
TGTGCCAGCAGCTTAGCCCTAGCGGGAGGGGACGAGCAGTTCTTC
CASSLALAGGDEQFF
>few|TRBJ1-6|TRBV20-1|TRBD1
TGCAGTGCTAGGGACAGGGCCCGGCGAGGATTCGATAATTCACCCCTCCACTTT
CSARDRARRGFDNSPLHF
>NA|TRBJ1-1|TRBV7-9|NA
TGTGCCAGCACCCTCCAGGGGCCGAACACTGAAGCTTTCTTT
CASTLQGPNTEAFF
>few|TRBJ2-2|TRBV27|NA
TGTGCCAGCAGCGCCCGACAGCAACAAAGATTCACCGGGGAGCTGTTTTTT
CASSARQQQRFTGELFF
>many|TRBJ2-3|TRBV14|TRBD2
TGTGCCAGCAGCCAAGATTGGACTAGCGGGAGAAAAGCGACAGATACGCAGTATTTT
CASSQDWTSGRKATDTQYF
>many|TRBJ2-1|TRBV12-5|TRBD2
TGTGCTAGTGGTTTGGTACCTAGCGGGAGAGGGAATGAGCAGTTCTTC
CASGLVPSGRGNEQFF
>NA|TRBJ1-1|TRBV12-3/TRBV12-4|NA
TGTGCCAGCAGTTTCAGTGGGGGCCTGAACACTGAAGCTTTCTTT
CASSFSGGLNTEAFF